Listed below are T cell receptor beta chains from one sample, sequenced in a study of blood T cell repertoires in COVID-19. Produced via immunoSEQ multiplex PCR; TCRdb's table is partial and in-frame only. The sample yields hundreds of thousands of clones, around 87% seen once. The sample was peripheral blood. The receptors come from a man aged 18-30 years with active or convalescent COVID-19. The CDR3 runs from the conserved cysteine through the conserved F or W.

v_call,j_call,cdr3_aa
TRBV7-9,TRBJ2-1,CASSPSGTSYYNEQFF
TRBV7-9,TRBJ2-5,CASSLGVRGLETQYF
TRBV9,TRBJ2-5,CASSADFAGKETQYF
TRBV6-5,TRBJ1-4,CASSVRRLNEKLFF
TRBV7-6,TRBJ2-7,CASSLGTGGLYEQYF
TRBV7-2,TRBJ2-1,CASSLRAGVVSNEQFF
TRBV10-1,TRBJ2-2,CASRRDSSSGELFF
TRBV4-1,TRBJ2-7,CASSQDTGTEQYF
TRBV27,TRBJ2-7,CASSSVERTYEQYF
TRBV7-2,TRBJ2-3,CASSLVGGSTDTQYF
TRBV6-5,TRBJ2-1,CASSYLAGGYNEQFF
TRBV27,TRBJ2-5,CASRPSGGETQYF
TRBV20-1,TRBJ2-1,CSASFTSGRIGEQFF
TRBV6-5,TRBJ1-2,CASSSFTGSGGYTF
TRBV2,TRBJ1-3,CASIEKPPPAENTIYF
TRBV7-2,TRBJ2-5,CASSLGTGGLETQYF
TRBV6-6,TRBJ2-7,CASTQDGREGYEQYF
TRBV19,TRBJ2-7,CASSIKGNEQYF
TRBV9,TRBJ1-2,CASSVGGGVGGYTF
TRBV6-5,TRBJ1-1,CASSPTGTGATEAFF
TRBV28,TRBJ1-4,CASSLWGTGADEKLFF
TRBV11-2,TRBJ1-6,CASSPRTGGGSPLHF
TRBV27,TRBJ2-1,CASRTSGSLNEQFF
TRBV4-1,TRBJ2-1,CASSPRDREQFF
TRBV27,TRBJ2-7,CASKRRQGLREQYF
TRBV11-2,TRBJ1-1,CARGTDRANTEAFF
TRBV5-6,TRBJ2-7,CASSLGSVYEQYF
TRBV7-9,TRBJ1-2,CASSLLNRPYGYTF
TRBV18,TRBJ1-2,CASSPPGPANYGYTF
TRBV28,TRBJ1-2,CASSSGSGGYTF
TRBV9,TRBJ2-1,CASSGSDYNEQFF
TRBV21-1,TRBJ1-1,CASSKTGNTEAFF
TRBV15,TRBJ2-7,CATSRDRVGEQYF
TRBV28,TRBJ2-5,CASKTGDTSQETQYF
TRBV11-2,TRBJ2-1,CASREMSSHEQFF
TRBV6-5,TRBJ2-1,CASRPGSAYNEQFF
TRBV18,TRBJ2-4,CASSPPGQGAKNIQYF
TRBV4-2,TRBJ1-1,CASSQEGQMNTEAFF
TRBV19,TRBJ2-5,CASSIGQVHQETQYF
TRBV9,TRBJ2-1,CASSKAGTSDNEQFF
TRBV6-1,TRBJ2-3,CASSEEGGQVGTQYF
TRBV6-5,TRBJ1-2,CASSLTETNYGYTF
TRBV28,TRBJ2-5,CASSSGTGNTETQYF
TRBV5-1,TRBJ2-7,CASSLAKRVVDEQYF
TRBV18,TRBJ2-7,CASSPNSYEQYF
TRBV5-5,TRBJ2-5,CASSSVREGETQYF
TRBV6-5,TRBJ1-5,CASSRTGQQPQHF
TRBV6-2/TRBV6-3,TRBJ2-7,CASSYRSYEQYF
TRBV3-1/TRBV3-2,TRBJ1-5,CASSQGRGWNQPQHF
TRBV19,TRBJ1-1,CATKWTGMNTEAFF
TRBV30,TRBJ1-4,CAWRMGGSSVNEKLFF
TRBV19,TRBJ1-5,CASEARDFSNQPQHF